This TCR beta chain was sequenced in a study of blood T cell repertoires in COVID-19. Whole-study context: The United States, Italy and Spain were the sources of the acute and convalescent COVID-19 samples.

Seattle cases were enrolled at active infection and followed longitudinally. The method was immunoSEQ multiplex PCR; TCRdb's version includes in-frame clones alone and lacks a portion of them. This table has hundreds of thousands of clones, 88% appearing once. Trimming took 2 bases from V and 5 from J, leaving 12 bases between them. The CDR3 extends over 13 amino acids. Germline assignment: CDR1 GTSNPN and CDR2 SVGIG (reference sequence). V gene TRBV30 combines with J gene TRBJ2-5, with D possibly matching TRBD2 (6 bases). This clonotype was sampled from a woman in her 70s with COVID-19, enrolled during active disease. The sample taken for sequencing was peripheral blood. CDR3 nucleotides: TGTGCCTGGAGTCGGGACTTTGGGGAGACCCAGTACTTC. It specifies CAWSRDFGETQYF.